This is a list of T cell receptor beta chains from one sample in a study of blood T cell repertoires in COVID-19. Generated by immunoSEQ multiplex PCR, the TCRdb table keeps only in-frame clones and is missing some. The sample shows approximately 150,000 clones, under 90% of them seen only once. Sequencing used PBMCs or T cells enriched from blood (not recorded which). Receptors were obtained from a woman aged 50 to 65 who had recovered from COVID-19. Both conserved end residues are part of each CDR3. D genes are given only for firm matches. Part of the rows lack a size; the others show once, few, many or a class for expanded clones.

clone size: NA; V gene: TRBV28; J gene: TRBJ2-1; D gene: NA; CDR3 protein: CVSSSYNEQFF
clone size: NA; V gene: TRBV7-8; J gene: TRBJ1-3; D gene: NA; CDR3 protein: CASSLGQGNTIYF
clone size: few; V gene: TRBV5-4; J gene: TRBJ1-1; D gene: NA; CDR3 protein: CASSEWGQIEAFF
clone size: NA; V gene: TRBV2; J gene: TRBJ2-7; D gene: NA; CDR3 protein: CASSVVGGSRATGEQYF
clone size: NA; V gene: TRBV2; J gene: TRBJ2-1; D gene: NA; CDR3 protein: CASSDVYNEQFF
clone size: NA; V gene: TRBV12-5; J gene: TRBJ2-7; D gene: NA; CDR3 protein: CASGIALDYEQYF
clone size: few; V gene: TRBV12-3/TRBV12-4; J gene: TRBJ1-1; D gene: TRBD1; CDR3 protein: CASSPDRFEAFF
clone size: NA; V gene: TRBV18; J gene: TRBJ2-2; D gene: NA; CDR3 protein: CASSQLQVETGELFF
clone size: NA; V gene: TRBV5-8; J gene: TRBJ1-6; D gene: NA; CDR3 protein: CASSPGRLLSSYNSPLHF
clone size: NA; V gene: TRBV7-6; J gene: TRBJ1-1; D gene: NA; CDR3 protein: CASSRGPSTEAFF
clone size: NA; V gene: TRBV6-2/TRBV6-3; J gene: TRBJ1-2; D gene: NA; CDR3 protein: CASSYSRSYTF
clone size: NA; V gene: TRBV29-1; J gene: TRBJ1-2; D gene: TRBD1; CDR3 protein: CSVTGTGVAGYTF
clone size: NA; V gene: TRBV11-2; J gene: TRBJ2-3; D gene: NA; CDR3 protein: CASSLRADTQYF
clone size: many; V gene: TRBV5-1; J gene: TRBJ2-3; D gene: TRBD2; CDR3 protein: CASRSSGRASTDTQYF
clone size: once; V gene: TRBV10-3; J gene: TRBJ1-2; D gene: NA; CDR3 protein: CAIRNRDYTF
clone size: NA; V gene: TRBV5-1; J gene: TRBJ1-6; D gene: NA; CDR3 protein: CASSSTAYNSPLHF
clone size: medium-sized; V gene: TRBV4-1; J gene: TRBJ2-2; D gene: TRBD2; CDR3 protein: CASRLGASGRITGELFF
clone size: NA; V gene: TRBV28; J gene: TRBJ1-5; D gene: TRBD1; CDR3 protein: CASSLFPGGRHQPQHF
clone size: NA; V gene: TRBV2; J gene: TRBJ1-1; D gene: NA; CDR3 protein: CASQEVDTEAFF
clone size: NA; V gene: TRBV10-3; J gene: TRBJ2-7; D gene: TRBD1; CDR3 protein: CAIGGTGSVNEQYF
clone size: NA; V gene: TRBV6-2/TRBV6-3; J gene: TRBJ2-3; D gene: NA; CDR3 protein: CASSYGGQGILAGSTDTQYF
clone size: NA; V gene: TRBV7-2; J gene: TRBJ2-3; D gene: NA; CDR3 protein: CASKGGFRDTQYF
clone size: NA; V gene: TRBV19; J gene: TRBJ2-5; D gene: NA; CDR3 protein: CASSRAGETQYF
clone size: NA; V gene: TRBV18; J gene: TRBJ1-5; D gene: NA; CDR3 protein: CASSPGRQPQHF
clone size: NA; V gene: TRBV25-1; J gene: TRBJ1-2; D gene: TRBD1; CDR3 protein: CASSATGGYGYTF
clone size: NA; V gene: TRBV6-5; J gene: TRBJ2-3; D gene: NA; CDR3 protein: CASSYSGGRYTDTQYF
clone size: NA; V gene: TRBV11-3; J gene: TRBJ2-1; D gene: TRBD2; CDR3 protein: CASSFGRGRVENEQFF
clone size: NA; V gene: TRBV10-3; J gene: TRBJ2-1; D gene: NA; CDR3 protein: CAISESALLAYNEQFF
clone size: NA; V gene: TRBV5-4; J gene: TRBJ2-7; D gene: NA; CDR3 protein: CASSFSGNEQYF
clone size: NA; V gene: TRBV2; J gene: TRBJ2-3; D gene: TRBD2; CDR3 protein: CAITSGRSTDTQYF
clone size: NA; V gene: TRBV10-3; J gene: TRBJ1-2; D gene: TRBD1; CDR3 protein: CAISGTGDGYTF
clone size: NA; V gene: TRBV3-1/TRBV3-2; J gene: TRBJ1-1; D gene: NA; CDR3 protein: CASSHLRQSTEAFF
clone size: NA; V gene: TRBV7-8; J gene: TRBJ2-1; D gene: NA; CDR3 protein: CASKVSSYNEQFF
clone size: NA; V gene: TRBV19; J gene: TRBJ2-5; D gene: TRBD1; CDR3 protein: CASSRDRVQTQYF
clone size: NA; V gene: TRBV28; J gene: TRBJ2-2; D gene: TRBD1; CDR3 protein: CASRTGQGVVGELFF
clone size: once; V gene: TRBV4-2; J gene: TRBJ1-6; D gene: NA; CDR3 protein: CASSQDYPGNGNSPLHF
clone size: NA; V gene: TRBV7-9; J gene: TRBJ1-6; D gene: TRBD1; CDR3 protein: CASRPAGPGGSPLHF
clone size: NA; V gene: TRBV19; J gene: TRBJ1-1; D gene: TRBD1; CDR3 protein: CASRDRGTEAFF
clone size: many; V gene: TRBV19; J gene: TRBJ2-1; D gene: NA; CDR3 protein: CASLGANEQFF
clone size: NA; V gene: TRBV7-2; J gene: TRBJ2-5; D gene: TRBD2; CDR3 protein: CASSPKRGFQETQYF
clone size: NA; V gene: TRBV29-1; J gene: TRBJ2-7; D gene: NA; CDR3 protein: CSVVTPYEQYF
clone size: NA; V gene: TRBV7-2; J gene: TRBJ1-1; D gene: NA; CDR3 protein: CASSLATGYTEAFF
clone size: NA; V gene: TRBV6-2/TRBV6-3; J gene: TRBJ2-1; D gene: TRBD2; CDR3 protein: CASSYWRGGHNEQFF
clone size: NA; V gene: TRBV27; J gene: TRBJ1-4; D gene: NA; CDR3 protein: CASSNQAHNEKLFF
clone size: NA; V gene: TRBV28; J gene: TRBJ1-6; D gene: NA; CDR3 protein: CASSLRTANSPLHF
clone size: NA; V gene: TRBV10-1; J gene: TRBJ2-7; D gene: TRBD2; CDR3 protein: CASREAGGSPYEQYF
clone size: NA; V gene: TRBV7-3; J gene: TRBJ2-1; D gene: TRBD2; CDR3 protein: CASSSTSGSYNEQFF
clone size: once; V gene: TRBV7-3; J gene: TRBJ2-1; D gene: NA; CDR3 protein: CASSSGLGGSGEQFF
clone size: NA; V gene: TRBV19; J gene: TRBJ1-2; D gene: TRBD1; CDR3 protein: CASSATGTERYGYTF
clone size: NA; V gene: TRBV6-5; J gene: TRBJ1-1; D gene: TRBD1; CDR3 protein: CASSYGDRVNTEAFF
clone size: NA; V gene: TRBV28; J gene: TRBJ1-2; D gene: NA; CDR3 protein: CASSTGYGYGYTF
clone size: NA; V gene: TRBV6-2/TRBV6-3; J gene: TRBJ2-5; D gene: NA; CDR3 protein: CASSYSFQGGQETQYF
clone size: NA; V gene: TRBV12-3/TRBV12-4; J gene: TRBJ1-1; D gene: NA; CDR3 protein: CASSLRRNTEAFF
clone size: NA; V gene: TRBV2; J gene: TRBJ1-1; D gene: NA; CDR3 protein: CASSLVRGAGTEAFF
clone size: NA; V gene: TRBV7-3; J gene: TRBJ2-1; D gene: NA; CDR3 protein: CASSLQTIGNEQFF
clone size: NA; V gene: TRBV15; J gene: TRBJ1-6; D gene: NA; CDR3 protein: CATSRTQQGEPLHF
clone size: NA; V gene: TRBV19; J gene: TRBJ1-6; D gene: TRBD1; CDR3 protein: CAASWTGRSNSPLHF
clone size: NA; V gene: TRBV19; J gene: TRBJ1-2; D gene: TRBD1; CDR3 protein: CASSIADRANGYTF
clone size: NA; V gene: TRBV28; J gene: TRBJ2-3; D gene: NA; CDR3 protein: CASSAAYLANTDTQYF